Here is one T cell receptor beta chain with its context. The source of the sample is a study of blood T cell repertoires in COVID-19. Study as a whole: Samples of COVID-19 (acute and convalescent) were obtained from the United States, Italy and Spain.

Per the study methods: Amplification with reference gene primers provided the estimates of nucleated cell counts. TCRdb's table, derived via immunoSEQ multiplex PCR, lists solely in-frame clones and lacks some. V, J and clone size reflect that table, while D and trimming were determined from the DNA. The data show 430,000 or so clones, around nine tenths seen once. Germline CDR1 and CDR2: MNHEY and SVGEGT. V shed 2 bases and J shed 0 bases, with 8 bases lying between them. This CDR3 comprises 15 residues. Categorization into cohorts depended on clinical history that participants reported. Each recovered donor of Cohort 3 presented with two negative PCRs, clearance, or symptom resolution.

The J gene is TRBJ1-5, the V gene TRBV6-2 or TRBV6-3; D is undetermined. The sequenced material came from PBMCs or T cells enriched from blood (not recorded which). The clonotype originates from a woman aged 40 to 50 who had recovered from COVID-19. The CDR3 nucleotides read TGTGCCAGCAGTTACCGAGGGCTTAGCAATCAGCCCCAGCATTTT. Amino acid sequence: CASSYRGLSNQPQHF.